Shown below are 25 T cell receptor beta chains from a single sample sequenced in a study of PD-1 blockade in classical Hodgkin lymphoma. Clones were read by immunoSEQ multiplex PCR, and TCRdb kept only the in-frame ones, dropping some. Of about 32,000 clones listed, 81% are singletons. Time point here: cycle 4 day 1 (C4D1), after more than five weeks of nivolumab. Each patient's relapse followed autologous stem cell transplantation, and brentuximab vedotin exposure varied. Sequences were derived from peripheral blood mononuclear cells (PBMCs), sampled before the fourth cycle of nivolumab. Every receptor here comes from a human donor with classical Hodgkin lymphoma.

The chain joins TRBV7-9 to TRBJ2-1; 8 nucleotides line up with TRBD2. V trimming: 6 bases; J trimming: 0 bases; junction bases outside the gene matches: 7. CDR3 length: 16 residues. The germline gives CDR1 SEHNR, CDR2 FQNEAQ (reference sequence). The CDR3 region has the DNA TGTGCCAGCAGTCTCACCGGGACTAGCTCCTACAATGAGCAGTTCTTC. Encoded protein: CASSLTGTSSYNEQFF.

This clone was observed a few times. The chain carries TRBV5-8 and TRBJ1-6, with TRBD1 matching over 8 bases. CDR3 length: 15 residues. CDR1 and CDR2 (germline): SGHTS, YDEGEE. V gave up 2 bases and J gave up 7 bases; unmatched junction bases: 5. The CDR3: CASSFGQGGNSPLHF. Here the CDR3 DNA reads TGTGCCAGCAGCTTCGGACAGGGTGGCAATTCACCCCTCCACTTT. The variable domain in full, completed from reference TRBV5-8 and TRBJ1-6, reads EAGVTQSPTHLIKTRGQQATLRCSPISGHTSVYWYQQALGLGLQFLLWYDEGEERNRGNFPPRFSGRQFPNYSSELNVNALELEDSALYLCASSFGQGGNSPLHFGNGTRLTVT.

The sample holds a few counts of this clone. The chain has TRBV29-1 and TRBJ1-1; no definite D call. Germline values: CDR1 SQVTM, CDR2 ANQGSEA. This CDR3 comprises 11 residues. Trimming took 6 bases from V and 6 from J, leaving 11 bases between them. The CDR3 here is CSVRPIPEAFF. CDR3 sequence (DNA): TGCAGCGTGAGGCCCATTCCTGAAGCTTTCTTT. Together with reference TRBV29-1 and TRBJ1-1, the CDR3 gives the full variable domain: SAVISQKPSRDICQRGTSLTIQCQVDSQVTMMFWYRQQPGQSLTLIATANQGSEATYESGFVIDKFPISRPNLTFSTLTVSNMSPEDSSIYLCSVRPIPEAFFGQGTRLTVV.

The chain couples TRBV7-6 to TRBJ1-4; TRBD1 agrees at 7 bases. V was pared by 3 bases and J by 0 bases, with 4 bases of the junction left unmatched. The CDR3 is 16 residues long. Germline-derived CDR1 and CDR2 are SGHVS and FNYEAQ. The CDR3 DNA reads as TGTGCCAGCAGCTTCGGGACAGATGCAACTAATGAAAAACTGTTTTTT. Protein product: CASSFGTDATNEKLFF.

This chain connects TRBV6-5 to TRBJ2-7; D is unclear. The CDR3 sequence is 14 residues long. Germline V gene sequence: CDR1 MNHEY, CDR2 SVGAGI. V lost 2 bases to trimming and J lost 1 base, with 9 bases between them. CDR3 sequence: CASSYRRGSYEQYV. DNA for the CDR3: TGTGCCAGCAGTTACCGCCGAGGATCCTACGAGCAGTACGTC.

J is TRBJ2-5 and V is TRBV2; 10 bases map to TRBD1. The J call could be wrong; TRBJ2-7 is a better fit for the DNA end. Germline-derived CDR1 and CDR2 are SNHLY and FYNNEI. This CDR3 has 15 residues. The CDR3 bases are TGTGCCAGCAGTACCAGACAGGGGGCTTTGTACGAGCAGTACTTC. This codes for CASSTRQGALYEQYF.

The chain links TRBV19 to TRBJ2-4, with D perhaps TRBD1 or TRBD2 (5 bases each). V lost 6 bases to trimming and J lost 3 bases, with 21 bases between them. CDR1 and CDR2 from the germline V gene are LNHDA and SQIVND (reference sequence). The CDR3 is 17 residues long. The CDR3 region has the DNA TGTGCCAGTAGCTTGAGGGGTCGGGACGCCGGCAAAAACATTCAGTACTTC. It yields the protein CASSLRGRDAGKNIQYF.

This clone has a handful of counts. The chain is built from TRBV15 and TRBJ1-5; D remains unclear. The CDR3 runs 15 residues. The ends were cut back, 0 bases at V and 6 bases at J, with 12 bases in the middle. Per germline, CDR1 LNHNV and CDR2 YYDKDF (reference sequence). The CDR3 DNA is TGTGCCACCAGCAGAGATCGGTCGGGCGGTCAGCCCCAGCATTTT. Its protein product is CATSRDRSGGQPQHF.

This clone was found once. This rearrangement joins TRBV28 to TRBJ2-7, with no clear D. This CDR3 has 17 residues. Germline assignment: CDR1 MDHEN and CDR2 SYDVKM. V lost 5 bases and J 0 bases, leaving 20 bases between the germline ends. CDR3: CASSISRWGSSSYEQYF. CDR3 nucleotides: TGTGCCAGCAGTATCTCAAGGTGGGGTTCTAGCTCCTACGAGCAGTACTTC.

This clone was counted between two and nine times. The V and J genes are TRBV14 and TRBJ2-4; TRBD2 aligns across 15 bases. The ends lost 0 bases at V and 8 bases at J; junction bases unmatched: 5. CDR3 length equals 17 residues. Germline V lookup: CDR1 SGHDN, CDR2 FVKESK. DNA for the CDR3: TGTGCCAGCAGCCAAGACTGGGGACTAGCGGGAGGAGACATTCAGTACTTC. It is translated as CASSQDWGLAGGDIQYF.

This chain links TRBV6-5 with TRBJ1-1, with 8 bases aligning to TRBD1. There are 14 residues in the CDR3. The V gene end was trimmed by 5 bases and the J gene end by 5 bases; junction bases not matched to a gene: 7. CDR1 is MNHEY and CDR2 is SVGAGI in the germline V gene. The CDR3 region has the DNA TGTGCCAGCAGTAACGACAGGGGTTGGACTGAAGCTTTCTTT. The encoded protein is CASSNDRGWTEAFF.

V is TRBV19 and J is TRBJ2-1; 8 bases line up with TRBD2. Germline CDR1 is LNHDA and CDR2 is SQIVND (reference sequence). After removal of 6 bases from V and 3 bases from J, the junction contained 7 bases not matched to a gene. The length of the CDR3 is 15 residues. The CDR3 DNA reads TGTGCCAGTAGCTCTCGCAGCGGGAGCTACAATGAGCAGTTCTTC. This translates into CASSSRSGSYNEQFF.

A note on this clone: Mismatch with germline at one junction end may stem from a read error. V and J are TRBV7-7 and TRBJ2-5, with D unclear. The CDR3 runs to 13 residues. The germline gives CDR1 SSHAT, CDR2 FNYEAQ (reference sequence). CDR3 sequence reads: CASSLRIQETQYF. CDR3 nucleotides: TGTGCTAGCAGCTTGCGGATACAAGAGACCCAGTACTTC.

The chain combines TRBV6-5 with TRBJ1-1; 7 positions match TRBD1. CDR1 and CDR2 from the germline V gene are MNHEY and SVGAGI. The CDR3 contains 15 residues. J lost 4 bases, V lost 6 bases, and 11 bases had no gene match. Here the CDR3 reads CASRERGGWGTEAFF. The CDR3, as DNA: TGTGCCAGCAGAGAGCGAGGGGGCTGGGGCACTGAAGCTTTCTTT.

The CDR3 reads CASSQDQGRGDTQYF. CDR3 DNA: TGTGCCAGCAGCCAAGACCAAGGGCGGGGGGATACGCAGTATTTT. The J gene is TRBJ2-3, the V gene TRBV4-2, with 7 bases matching TRBD2. V lost 0 bases to trimming and J lost 6 bases; unmatched junction nucleotides: 6. CDR3 length: 15 residues. The germline V gene has CDR1 LGHNA and CDR2 YNFKEQ.

V and J are TRBV10-3 and TRBJ1-1, with TRBD1 identical over 7 bases. This CDR3 comprises 13 residues. The ends lost 9 bases at V and 2 bases at J; junction bases unmatched: 6. CDR1 is ENHRY, CDR2 SYGVKD, per germline. The CDR3 protein is CAISTGRNTEAFF. The CDR3 nucleotides are TGTGCCATATCGACAGGGCGAAACACTGAAGCTTTCTTT.

The CDR3 region has the DNA TGTGCCAGCAACAGGGCCCGGAGGGGAGGCACTGAAGCTTTCTTT. Translated: CASNRARRGGTEAFF. The chain recombines TRBV28 with TRBJ1-1, with D possibly being TRBD1 (6 bases). This CDR3 is 15 amino acids long. Germline-derived CDR1 and CDR2 are MDHEN and SYDVKM. The V end lost 7 bases, the J end lost 4 bases, and 19 bases lay between the germline ends.

The CDR3 DNA reads TGTGCCAGCAGCCCAAGACAGGGAGGGTACACTGAAGCTTTCTTT. This gives the protein CASSPRQGGYTEAFF. The chain is built from TRBV9 and TRBJ1-1; TRBD1 matches 7 bases. The CDR3 loop spans 15 amino acids. J was trimmed by 3 bases and V by 4 bases; bases with no gene match: 9. Germline V gene data show CDR1 as SGDLS and CDR2 as YYNGEE.

The CDR3 region has the DNA TGTGCCAGCAGTCTCCAGGGCCTGAACACCGGGGAGCTGTTTTTT. Its protein is CASSLQGLNTGELFF. The chain employs TRBV2 and TRBJ2-2, with D maybe TRBD1 (5 bases). There are 15 residues in the CDR3. Germline-derived CDR1 and CDR2 are SNHLY and FYNNEI. V was shortened by 5 bases and J by 1 base, with 11 bases between the two germline ends.

This sequence joins TRBV5-6 and TRBJ2-1; 7 nucleotides agree with TRBD2. V dropped 0 bases and J dropped 4; count of bases not matched to a gene: 7. Per germline, CDR1 SGHDT and CDR2 YYEEEE. The CDR3 is 16 amino acids. CDR3 bases: TGTGCCAGCAGCTTGGCCTGGGGAGGGGTATACAATGAGCAGTTCTTC. It encodes CASSLAWGGVYNEQFF.

The chain joins TRBV18 to TRBJ2-2; perhaps D is TRBD1 or TRBD2 (6 bases each). Germline V gene lookup returns CDR1 KGHSH and CDR2 LQKENI. This CDR3 is 20 amino acids long. V was clipped by 1 base and J by 3 bases, with 24 bases between them. In nucleotides, the CDR3 is TGTGCCAGCTCACCACGCCCGGGAACAGGGAGGTTTACGGACACCGGGGAGCTGTTTTTT. It yields the protein CASSPRPGTGRFTDTGELFF.

The rearrangement links TRBV28 to TRBJ1-2; no clear D. Deletions cut 6 bases from V and 5 bases from J, with 13 bases between. Germline CDR1 reads MDHEN; CDR2 reads SYDVKM. The CDR3 is 13 residues long. CDR3 nucleotide sequence: TGTGCCAGCAGGCTGGCCAGGTGGTATGGCTACACCTTC. Translating gives CASRLARWYGYTF.

The chain combines TRBV4-2 with TRBJ1-5; a weak D match, TRBD1 (5 bases). Per germline, CDR1 LGHNA and CDR2 YNFKEQ. The CDR3 extends over 16 amino acids. V was cut by 6 bases and J by 0 bases, with 15 bases left in between. The CDR3, as DNA: TGTGCCAGCAGTCGTCTACAGGTGTCTAGCAATCAGCCCCAGCATTTT. Amino acids: CASSRLQVSSNQPQHF.

The CDR3 loop is CATSRGLSGGYGEQFF. The CDR3 nucleotides read TGTGCCACCAGCAGAGGATTGAGCGGGGGGTACGGGGAGCAGTTCTTC. The chain employs TRBV15 and TRBJ2-1; 9 bases agree with TRBD2. The germline V gene has CDR1 LNHNV and CDR2 YYDKDF (reference sequence). V lost 1 base to trimming and J lost 10 bases; unmatched junction nucleotides: 11. This CDR3 spans 16 amino acids.

This chain links TRBV7-6 with TRBJ2-2, with 7 bases fitting TRBD1. The CDR3 contains 14 residues. J gave up 7 bases and V 5 bases, and 7 bases lay outside the gene matches. Germline CDR1 SGHVS, CDR2 FNYEAQ. The CDR3, as DNA: TGTGCCAGCAGCGCGACAGGGCTGAACGGGGAGCTGTTTTTT. Encoded protein: CASSATGLNGELFF.